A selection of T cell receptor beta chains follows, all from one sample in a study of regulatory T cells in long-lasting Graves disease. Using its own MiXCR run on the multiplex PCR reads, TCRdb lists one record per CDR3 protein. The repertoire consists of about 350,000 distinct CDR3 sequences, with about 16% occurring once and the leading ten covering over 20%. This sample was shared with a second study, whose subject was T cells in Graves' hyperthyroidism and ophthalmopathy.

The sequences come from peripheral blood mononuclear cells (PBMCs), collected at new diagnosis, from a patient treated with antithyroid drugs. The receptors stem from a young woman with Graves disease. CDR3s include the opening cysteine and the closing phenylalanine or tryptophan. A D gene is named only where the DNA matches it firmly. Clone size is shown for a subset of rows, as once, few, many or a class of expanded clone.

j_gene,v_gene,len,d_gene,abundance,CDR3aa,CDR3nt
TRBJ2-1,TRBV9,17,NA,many,CASSVDPPGGVNNEQFF,TGTGCCAGCAGCGTAGACCCCCCGGGCGGGGTGAACAATGAGCAGTTCTTC
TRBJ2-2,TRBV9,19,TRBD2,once,CASSAAGTSGRGRTGELFF,TGTGCCAGCAGCGCCGCCGGGACTAGCGGGAGGGGGCGAACCGGGGAGCTGTTTTTT
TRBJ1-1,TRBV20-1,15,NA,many,CSARDLGRSNTEAFF,TGCAGTGCTAGAGATCTCGGCAGATCGAACACTGAAGCTTTCTTT
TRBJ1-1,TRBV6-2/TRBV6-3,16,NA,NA,CASSYRRTVPNTEAFF,TGTGCCAGCAGTTACCGTCGGACAGTCCCCAACACTGAAGCTTTCTTT
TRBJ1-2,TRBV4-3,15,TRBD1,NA,CASSQNTGGGYSYTF,TGCGCCAGCAGCCAAAATACAGGGGGCGGCTATAGCTACACCTTC
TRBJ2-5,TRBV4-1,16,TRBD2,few,CASSQGTRGGPETQYF,TGCGCCAGCAGCCAAGGGACTCGGGGGGGCCCGGAGACCCAGTACTTC
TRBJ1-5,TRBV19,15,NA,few,CASTSWTASNQPQHF,TGTGCCAGTACTTCCTGGACAGCTAGCAATCAGCCCCAGCATTTT
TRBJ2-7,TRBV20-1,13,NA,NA,CSARRTPYREQYF,TGCAGTGCTAGAAGGACTCCCTACCGCGAGCAGTACTTC
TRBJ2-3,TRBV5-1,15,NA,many,CASSLGRKSTDTQYF,TGCGCCAGCAGCTTGGGACGGAAAAGCACAGATACGCAGTATTTT
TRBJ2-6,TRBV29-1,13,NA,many,CSVAGAGANVLTF,TGCAGCGTTGCGGGGGCTGGGGCCAACGTCCTGACTTTC
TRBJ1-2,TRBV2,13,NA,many,CASSAEGDYGYTF,TGTGCCAGCAGCGCTGAGGGGGACTATGGCTACACCTTC
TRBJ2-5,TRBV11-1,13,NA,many,CASSYSDGETQYF,TGTGCCAGCAGCTATTCCGACGGGGAGACCCAGTACTTC
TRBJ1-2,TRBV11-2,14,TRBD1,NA,CASSSWTGAYGYTF,TGTGCCAGCAGCTCCTGGACAGGGGCCTATGGCTACACCTTC
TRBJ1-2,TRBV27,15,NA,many,CASKYEPGANYGYTF,TGTGCCAGCAAGTACGAACCAGGGGCTAACTATGGCTACACCTTC
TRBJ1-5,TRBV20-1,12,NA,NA,CSADGGTQPQHF,TGCAGTGCTGATGGAGGGACTCAGCCCCAGCATTTT
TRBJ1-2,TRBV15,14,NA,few,CATSRPLSLYGYTF,TGTGCCACCAGCAGACCCCTCTCGCTCTATGGCTACACCTTC
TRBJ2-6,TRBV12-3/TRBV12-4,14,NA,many,CASSHTMEANVLTF,TGTGCCAGCAGCCACACCATGGAGGCCAACGTCCTGACTTTC
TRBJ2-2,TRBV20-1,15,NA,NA,CSALTSSLSTGELFF,TGCAGTGCCCTTACCTCTAGCTTGAGTACCGGGGAGCTGTTTTTT
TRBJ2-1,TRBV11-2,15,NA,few,CASSLGVGSYNEQFF,TGTGCCAGCAGCTTAGGGGTGGGTTCCTACAATGAGCAGTTCTTC
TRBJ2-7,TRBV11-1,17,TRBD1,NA,CASSIARGTGASYEQYF,TGTGCCAGCAGCATTGCTCGCGGGACAGGTGCCTCCTACGAGCAGTACTTC
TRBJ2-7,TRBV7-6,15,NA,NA,CASSKDSLSSYEQYF,TGTGCCAGCAGCAAGGACAGCCTTAGCTCCTACGAGCAGTACTTC
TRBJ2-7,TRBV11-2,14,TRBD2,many,CASSSGLKTYEQYF,TGTGCCAGCAGCTCGGGACTAAAGACCTACGAGCAGTACTTC
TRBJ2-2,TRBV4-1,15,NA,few,CASSQERQVNGELFF,TGCGCCAGCAGCCAAGAGCGACAGGTCAACGGGGAGCTGTTTTTT